This TCR beta chain was captured by sequencing in a study of T-cell reconstitution after alpha-beta-depleted transplantation in children. This clonotype was observed at least ten times. Using unique molecular identifiers, the investigators prepared the TCRbeta library. TCRdb reanalysed the PCR reads using MiXCR and keeps one entry per CDR3 protein. The repertoire holds roughly 200,000 distinct CDR3 sequences, with 6.6% as singletons. The sequence came from a boy aged 2 to 10 with acute lymphoblastic leukemia, due to receive a stem cell transplant. The material sequenced was PBMCs, taken before TCRalphabeta/CD19-depleted stem cell transplant.

CDR3 DNA sequence: TGCAGTGCTGACAGCGAGGAGACCCAGTACTTC. This sequence encodes CSADSEETQYF. This chain connects TRBV20-1 to TRBJ2-5, with D maybe TRBD1 (5 bases). Trimming shortened V by 5 bases and J by 5 bases, and 9 bases separated the two germline ends. The germline V gene encodes CDR1 DFQATT and CDR2 SNEGSKA (reference sequence). The CDR3 covers 11 residues.